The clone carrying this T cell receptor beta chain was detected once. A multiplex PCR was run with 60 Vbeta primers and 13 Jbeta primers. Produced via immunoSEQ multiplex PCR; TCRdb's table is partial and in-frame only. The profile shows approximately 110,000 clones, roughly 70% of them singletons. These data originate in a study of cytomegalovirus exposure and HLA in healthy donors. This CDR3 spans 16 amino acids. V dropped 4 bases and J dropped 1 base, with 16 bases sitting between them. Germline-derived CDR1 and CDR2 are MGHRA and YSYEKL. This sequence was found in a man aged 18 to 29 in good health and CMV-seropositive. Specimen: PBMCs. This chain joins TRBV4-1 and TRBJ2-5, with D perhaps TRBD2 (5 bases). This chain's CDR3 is CASSPRGQVIQETQYF. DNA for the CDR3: TGCGCCAGCAGCCCCCGAGGGCAAGTCATCCAAGAGACCCAGTACTTC.